This T cell receptor (beta chain) originates from a study of T cell responses to AZD1222 COVID-19 vaccine. The method was immunoSEQ multiplex PCR; TCRdb's version includes in-frame clones alone and lacks a portion of them. The sample lists 95,000 to 150,000 clones; about 90% were seen once. The sequencing here drew on peripheral blood, taken on day 0 of AZD1222 vaccination. The TCR comes from an adult in good health.

The CDR3 region is CASSRGATNEKLFF. Here the CDR3 DNA reads TGTGCCAGCAGCCGGGGGGCAACTAATGAAAAACTGTTTTTT. The rearrangement joins TRBV3-1 (or the pseudogene TRBV3-2) to TRBJ1-4, with D maybe TRBD1 (5 bases). This CDR3 is 14 amino acids long. The germline V and J ends were trimmed by 4 bases and 0 bases, with 6 bases remaining between them. Germline V gives CDR1 LGHDT, CDR2 YNNKEL (reference sequence).